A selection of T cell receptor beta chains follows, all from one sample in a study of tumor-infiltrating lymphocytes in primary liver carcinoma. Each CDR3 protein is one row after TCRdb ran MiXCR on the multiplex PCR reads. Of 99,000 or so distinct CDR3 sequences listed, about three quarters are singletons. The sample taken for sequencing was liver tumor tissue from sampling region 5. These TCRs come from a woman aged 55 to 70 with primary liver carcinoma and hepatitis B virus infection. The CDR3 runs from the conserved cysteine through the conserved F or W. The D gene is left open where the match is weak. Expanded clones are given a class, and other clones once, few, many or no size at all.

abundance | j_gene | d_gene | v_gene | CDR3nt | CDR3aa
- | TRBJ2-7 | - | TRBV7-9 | TGTGCCAGCAGGTTAAGCCAACCCCACAAGCAGTACTTC | CASRLSQPHKQYF
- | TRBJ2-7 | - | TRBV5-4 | TGTGCCAGCAAGGACAGTGGCGTACCCGGAGGACGTGAGCAATACTTC | CASKDSGVPGGREQYF
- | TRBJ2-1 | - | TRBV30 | TGTGCCTGGAGTCCCCTGGGAGCAAGTAGTATAAATGAGCAGTTCTTC | CAWSPLGASSINEQFF
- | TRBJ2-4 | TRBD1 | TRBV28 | TGTGCCAGCAGTTTACTGGGACAGGGAGTAGGCAAAAACATTCAGTACTTC | CASSLLGQGVGKNIQYF
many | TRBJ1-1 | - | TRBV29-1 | TGCAGCGTTGAAGATCTCGGGAACACTGAAGCTTTCTTT | CSVEDLGNTEAFF
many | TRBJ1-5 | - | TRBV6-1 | TGTGCCAGCAGTGAAGGGTACAATCAGCCCCAGCATTTT | CASSEGYNQPQHF
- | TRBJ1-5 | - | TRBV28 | TGTGCCAGCGCACCCGGAGCGGGCGGATACCAGCCCCAGCATTTT | CASAPGAGGYQPQHF
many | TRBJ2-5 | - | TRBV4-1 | TGCGCCAGCAGCCAGTGGAGAAAGGAGACCCAGTACTTC | CASSQWRKETQYF
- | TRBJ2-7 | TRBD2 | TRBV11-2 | TGTGCCAGAAGCTTAGAGGGTAGCGGGAGGGTCGAGCAGTACTTC | CARSLEGSGRVEQYF
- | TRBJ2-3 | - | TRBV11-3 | TGTGTCAGCAGTTTAGCAGATACGCAGTATTTT | CVSSLADTQYF